This paragraph reports one T cell receptor (beta chain). Its antigen remains unidentified. The data belong to a study of shared clonotypes between healthy human individuals. Whole-study findings and limits: The low donor count limited represented genetic and exposure-history diversity.

V lost 4 bases to trimming and J lost 5 bases, with 14 bases between them. The CDR3 consists of 15 residues. CDR1 is SGHAT and CDR2 is FQNNGV in the germline V gene. Genomic DNA belonging to each subset was distributed in equal measure over several immunoSEQ plates. Generated by immunoSEQ multiplex PCR, the TCRdb table keeps only in-frame clones and is missing some. The repertoire includes millions of clones, over 85% of them detected once, and 0.13% sits in the top ten. Donation came from healthy HIV-negative adults that had no recent acute infections or vaccinations. A CD45RA+ naive subset and a CD45RA-negative memory subset were split from CD4+ cells.

The receptor was isolated from a man aged 18 to 30 in good health. This chain joins TRBV11-2 and TRBJ2-2; a weak D match, TRBD2 (6 bases). The specimen sequenced was naive CD4+ T cells sorted from blood. As for subset: CD45RA+ positively selected. CDR3 in DNA: TGTGCCAGCAGCTCCTTCGGGGGAATTACCGGGGAGCTGTTTTTT. It encodes CASSSFGGITGELFF.